The rows below give T cell receptor beta chains drawn from one sample of a study of OX40 agonist ivuxolimab in advanced cancers. Generated by immunoSEQ multiplex PCR, the TCRdb table keeps only in-frame clones and is missing some. The sample lists some 52,000 clones, approximately 88% occurring once. The sample in question was CD4+ or CD8+ T cells sorted from blood, obtained in a trial of the OX40 agonist ivuxolimab. The receptors originated from an adult with an advanced solid tumor such as melanoma, head and neck, liver or kidney cancer. The CDR3 runs from the conserved cysteine through the conserved F or W. The D gene is left open where the match is weak. The size field is filled for only some rows; it gives once, few, many or a size class.

CDR3 DNA: TGTGCCAGCACAGGGGGCCCGGGCACCGGGGAGCTGTTTTTT
CDR3 protein: CASTGGPGTGELFF
clone size: once
J gene: TRBJ2-2
V gene: TRBV2
D gene: TRBD1

CDR3 DNA: TGTGCCAGCAGCCGGGACAGAAACACCGGGGAGCTGTTTTTT
CDR3 protein: CASSRDRNTGELFF
clone size: NA
J gene: TRBJ2-2
V gene: TRBV7-9
D gene: TRBD1

CDR3 DNA: TGTGCCAGCAGCACTAGCGGGGCGCAGTTCTTC
CDR3 protein: CASSTSGAQFF
clone size: NA
J gene: TRBJ2-1
V gene: TRBV28
D gene: TRBD2

CDR3 DNA: TGTGCCAGCAGTCAGCTACAGGGGGCTCAGCCCCAGCATTTT
CDR3 protein: CASSQLQGAQPQHF
clone size: NA
J gene: TRBJ1-5
V gene: TRBV6-1
D gene: TRBD1

CDR3 DNA: TGTGCCTGGAGAGGGGCAGGGGCCTTGAACACTGAAGCTTTCTTT
CDR3 protein: CAWRGAGALNTEAFF
clone size: NA
J gene: TRBJ1-1
V gene: TRBV30
D gene: NA

CDR3 DNA: TGTGCCAGCAGCTTGGCGGGGGCCCAAGAGACCCAGTACTTC
CDR3 protein: CASSLAGAQETQYF
clone size: NA
J gene: TRBJ2-5
V gene: TRBV5-4
D gene: NA

CDR3 DNA: TGTGCCAGCAGCCGTAAGACTAGCGGGAGCTCTGGCGGGGAGCTGTTTTTT
CDR3 protein: CASSRKTSGSSGGELFF
clone size: NA
J gene: TRBJ2-2
V gene: TRBV27
D gene: TRBD2

CDR3 DNA: TGTGCCAGCAGTTACTCGACAGTTCAGCCCCAGCATTTT
CDR3 protein: CASSYSTVQPQHF
clone size: once
J gene: TRBJ1-5
V gene: TRBV6-5
D gene: NA

CDR3 DNA: TGTGCCAGCAGCCAGACAGGGGGCGGCGTGCCCACTGAAGCTTTCTTT
CDR3 protein: CASSQTGGGVPTEAFF
clone size: few
J gene: TRBJ1-1
V gene: TRBV14
D gene: TRBD1

CDR3 DNA: TGTGCCAGCAGTGCAACAGGGGGGAACTATGGCTACACCTTC
CDR3 protein: CASSATGGNYGYTF
clone size: NA
J gene: TRBJ1-2
V gene: TRBV6-4
D gene: TRBD1

CDR3 DNA: TGCGCCAGCAGCCAGGGGACTAGCTCCTACAATGAGCAGTTCTTC
CDR3 protein: CASSQGTSSYNEQFF
clone size: few
J gene: TRBJ2-1
V gene: TRBV5-1
D gene: TRBD2

CDR3 DNA: TGCGCCAGCAGCCCCGGACAGCCCCTAAGCTATGGCTACACCTTC
CDR3 protein: CASSPGQPLSYGYTF
clone size: NA
J gene: TRBJ1-2
V gene: TRBV5-1
D gene: NA

CDR3 DNA: TGTGCCAGCAGTGCCCAGGGCAGCAGTGCTGAAGCTTTCTTT
CDR3 protein: CASSAQGSSAEAFF
clone size: NA
J gene: TRBJ1-1
V gene: TRBV6-4
D gene: NA

CDR3 DNA: TGTGCCAGCTCCGGGGAGCGGGGGGCCGGCACAGATACGCAGTATTTT
CDR3 protein: CASSGERGAGTDTQYF
clone size: NA
J gene: TRBJ2-3
V gene: TRBV5-4
D gene: TRBD2

CDR3 DNA: TGTGCCACCAGCAGCCCGTTCTTGACAGGGTACTATGGCTACACCTTC
CDR3 protein: CATSSPFLTGYYGYTF
clone size: few
J gene: TRBJ1-2
V gene: TRBV15
D gene: TRBD1

CDR3 DNA: TGTGCCAGCAGCGCGAGACAGGGGGAGCGTGGCTACACCTTC
CDR3 protein: CASSARQGERGYTF
clone size: NA
J gene: TRBJ1-2
V gene: TRBV5-8
D gene: TRBD1

CDR3 DNA: TGTGCCATCAGTGGGGGACCCGTTGGTACTGAAGCTTTCTTT
CDR3 protein: CAISGGPVGTEAFF
clone size: NA
J gene: TRBJ1-1
V gene: TRBV10-3
D gene: NA

CDR3 DNA: TGTGCCAGCAGCCGGGGGGGGAGCTCCTACAATGAGCAGTTCTTC
CDR3 protein: CASSRGGSSYNEQFF
clone size: NA
J gene: TRBJ2-1
V gene: TRBV7-8
D gene: TRBD2

CDR3 DNA: TGCGCCAGCAGCTCGGCGAATAGCGGGAGGGTCGACAATGAGCAGTTCTTC
CDR3 protein: CASSSANSGRVDNEQFF
clone size: NA
J gene: TRBJ2-1
V gene: TRBV5-1
D gene: TRBD2

CDR3 DNA: TGCAGCGTGTTCCGCACAGGGTCCAGAGAGACCCAGTACTTC
CDR3 protein: CSVFRTGSRETQYF
clone size: NA
J gene: TRBJ2-5
V gene: TRBV29-1
D gene: NA

CDR3 DNA: TGTGCCAGCAGCAAAAGTCTAACCCATTGCCCCAATGAGCAGTTCTTC
CDR3 protein: CASSKSLTHCPNEQFF
clone size: NA
J gene: TRBJ2-1
V gene: TRBV21-1
D gene: NA

CDR3 DNA: TGTGCCAGTAACCCAACAGGGGGAAACACCATATATTTT
CDR3 protein: CASNPTGGNTIYF
clone size: NA
J gene: TRBJ1-3
V gene: TRBV19
D gene: NA

CDR3 DNA: TGCACCAGCAGCCAGCCTACCTCGCTAGCGGGAGGCCCAATCTCGTTCACAGATACGCAGTATTTT
CDR3 protein: CTSSQPTSLAGGPISFTDTQYF
clone size: NA
J gene: TRBJ2-3
V gene: TRBV1
D gene: NA